By share, the clone carrying this T cell receptor beta chain counts as medium-sized. Its antigen is currently unknown. Treatment: approximately 11-day PBMC culture with coronavirus spike peptide pools or control peptides (ViraFEST assay). The data derive from a study of vaccination and CD4 T cells after COVID-19. Study at large: Median time from COVID diagnosis to post-COVID sampling was roughly 13 weeks (35 to 161). The control cultures got either a CEFX pool, an HIV-1 Nef pool, or no peptide at all.

Oncomine TCR Beta short-read sequencing was applied to DNA from cultured CD4+ T cells. TCRdb re-called the PCR reads through MiXCR, storing one row per CDR3 protein. The sample lists more than 3,000 distinct CDR3 sequences; around 16% were seen once. The germline gives CDR1 LNHDA, CDR2 SQIVND (reference sequence). Between the trimmed V and J ends, which lost 8 bases and 1 base, there was a span of 20 bases. The CDR3 runs to 16 residues. J is TRBJ1-1 and V is TRBV19; D unclear. Sequencing was done on a sample of CD4+ T cells from blood, cultured in vitro. The source of this sequence is a human donor who had recovered from COVID-19. CDR3 residues: CASPGGMWKGNTEAFF. The CDR3 nucleotides read TGTGCCAGTCCCGGTGGCATGTGGAAGGGGAACACTGAAGCTTTCTTT.